These 18 T cell receptor beta chains originate from one sample sequenced in a study of control samples from healthy donors and cancer patients. Using immunoSEQ multiplex PCR, the repertoire was profiled, and TCRdb retains in-frame clones only, with some absent. The sample lists some 150,000 clones; 96% were seen once. The material sequenced was blood. The origin of the receptors is a woman between 25 and 40 years old in good health.

CDR3 in amino acids: CASRKGTIYEQYF. Written as DNA, the CDR3 is TGTGCCAGCCGGAAAGGGACAATCTACGAGCAGTACTTC. The chain couples TRBV12-3 or TRBV12-4 to TRBJ2-7; D perhaps matches TRBD1 (6 bases). Trimming took off 8 bases at V and 3 bases at J, with 14 bases between the two ends. This CDR3 contains 13 residues.

V and J are TRBV2 and TRBJ1-3; TRBD1 matches at 8 bases. CDR3 size: 13 residues. Germline CDR1 SNHLY, CDR2 FYNNEI. With 10 bases clipped from V and 1 base from J, the junction kept 3 bases outside the gene matches. As DNA, the CDR3 is TGTGCCAAAGGACAGGGATCTGGAAACACCATATATTTT. Its protein is CAKGQGSGNTIYF.

This clone appeared once. The V gene is TRBV28, the J gene TRBJ1-5; D not resolved. The CDR3 is made up of 16 amino acids. Germline loops: CDR1 MDHEN, CDR2 SYDVKM. Trimming removed 5 bases from V and 0 bases from J, with 14 bases in between. The CDR3 DNA reads TGTGCCAGCAGTCCCTTCCCCAGCGTTAGCAATCAGCCCCAGCATTTT. This sequence encodes CASSPFPSVSNQPQHF.

The chain employs TRBV28 and TRBJ1-2; TRBD1 might be the D (5 bases). The CDR3 has 13 residues. Germline-derived CDR1 and CDR2 are MDHEN and SYDVKM. The V end lost 4 bases, the J end lost 4 bases, and 10 bases lay between the germline ends. CDR3 nucleotide sequence: TGTGCCAGCAGTTCCGGGACCCCCTATGGCTACACCTTC. Translation: CASSSGTPYGYTF.

This sequence joins TRBV3-1 (or the pseudogene TRBV3-2) and TRBJ2-3, with a weak D call TRBD1 (6 bases). The germline V and J ends were trimmed by 1 base and 11 bases, with 10 bases remaining between them. Germline loops: CDR1 LGHDT, CDR2 YNNKEL (reference sequence). This CDR3 contains 12 residues. This CDR3 is CASSQGGRGQYF. The CDR3 DNA reads as TGTGCCAGCAGCCAAGGGGGCAGGGGGCAGTATTTT.

This chain links TRBV5-1 with TRBJ2-1, with TRBD2 matching over 10 bases. The V gene end was trimmed by 0 bases and the J gene end by 5 bases; junction bases not matched to a gene: 5. CDR1 and CDR2 (germline): SGHRS, YFSETQ. The CDR3 is 16 amino acids. The CDR3 protein is CASSLDPSGGNNEQFF. CDR3 nucleotides: TGCGCCAGCAGCTTGGATCCTAGCGGGGGAAACAATGAGCAGTTCTTC. Based on the CDR3 plus reference TRBV5-1 and TRBJ2-1, the full variable domain is KAGVTQTPRYLIKTRGQQVTLSCSPISGHRSVSWYQQTPGQGLQFLFEYFSETQRNKGNFPGRFSGRQFSNSRSEMNVSTLELGDSALYLCASSLDPSGGNNEQFFGPGTRLTVL.

The chain carries TRBV10-3 and TRBJ1-6, with D possibly TRBD1 on 5 matching bases. This CDR3 is 14 amino acids long. Germline CDR1 is ENHRY and CDR2 is SYGVKD. V was clipped by 4 bases and J by 5 bases, with 9 bases between them. The CDR3 coding sequence is TGTGCCATCAGTGCTGGGGCACATAATTCACCCCTCCACTTT. The encoded protein is CAISAGAHNSPLHF.

This chain uses TRBV2 with TRBJ2-5, with TRBD1 identical over 8 bases. Germline-derived CDR1 and CDR2 are SNHLY and FYNNEI. The CDR3 covers 13 residues. Trimming took 7 bases from V and 4 from J; bases not matched to a gene: 5. The chain's CDR3 is CASTQGAGETQYF. CDR3 sequence (DNA): TGTGCCAGCACCCAGGGGGCTGGAGAGACCCAGTACTTC.

The count of this clone is one. J is TRBJ1-5 and V is TRBV6-6; tentative D call: TRBD1 (6 bases). The CDR3 is 13 amino acids. Germline V lookup: CDR1 MNHNY, CDR2 SVGAGI (reference sequence). V lost 6 bases and J 5 bases, leaving 11 bases between the germline ends. CDR3 protein: CASRDRGYQPQHF. DNA of the CDR3: TGTGCCAGCAGGGACAGAGGTTATCAGCCCCAGCATTTT.

The rearrangement links TRBV28 to TRBJ2-2; D may be TRBD2 (6 bases). The CDR3 length is 14 residues. The ends were cut back, 3 bases at V and 4 bases at J, with 9 bases in the middle. CDR1 and CDR2 from the germline V gene are MDHEN and SYDVKM. CDR3 in DNA: TGTGCCAGCAGTTTGGTCGGGAGCACCGGGGAGCTGTTTTTT. It encodes CASSLVGSTGELFF.

The chain couples TRBV30 to TRBJ1-6; 9 nucleotides align to TRBD1. The germline V gene has CDR1 GTSNPN and CDR2 SVGIG (reference sequence). The CDR3 is 13 residues long. Losses at the gene ends were 4 bases for V and 9 bases for J; bases not matched to a gene: 4. The CDR3 sequence is CAWTLTGGSPLHF. CDR3 nucleotide sequence: TGTGCCTGGACTCTGACAGGGGGTTCACCCCTCCACTTT.

The chain carries TRBV6-5 and TRBJ2-3; TRBD1 or TRBD2 may be the D gene (5 bases each). Germline V gene lookup returns CDR1 MNHEY and CDR2 SVGAGI. This CDR3 comprises 14 residues. The V and J ends lost 5 bases and 0 bases respectively, with 9 bases between them. CDR3 nucleotides: TGTGCCAGCAGTACAGGAGGAAGCACAGATACGCAGTATTTT. Its protein product is CASSTGGSTDTQYF.

V and J are TRBV27 and TRBJ2-1; D may be TRBD1 (6 bases). Trimming pared 0 bases from V and 10 bases from J, leaving 13 bases between. The length of the CDR3 is 14 residues. The germline V gene encodes CDR1 MNHEY and CDR2 SMNVEV (reference sequence). The CDR3 DNA reads as TGTGCCAGCAGTTTATCGCGACAGGCCCTGGAGCAGTTCTTC. Its translation: CASSLSRQALEQFF.

The rearrangement links TRBV9 to TRBJ1-1; maybe TRBD1 (6 bases). This CDR3 has 16 residues. The V gene lost 4 bases and the J gene lost 0 bases, with 16 bases spanning the gap. CDR1 is SGDLS and CDR2 is YYNGEE in the germline V gene. The DNA of the CDR3 is TGTGCCAGCAGCCCTTCGGCAGGGGCCTTGAACACTGAAGCTTTCTTT. This translates into CASSPSAGALNTEAFF. The variable domain in full, completed from reference TRBV9 and TRBJ1-1, reads DSGVTQTPKHLITATGQRVTLRCSPRSGDLSVYWYQQSLDQGLQFLIQYYNGEERAKGNILERFSAQQFPDLHSELNLSSLELGDSALYFCASSPSAGALNTEAFFGQGTRLTVV.

V is TRBV28 and J is TRBJ2-5; D gene uncertain. Trimming removed 4 bases from V and 0 bases from J, with 9 bases in between. The CDR3 has 14 residues. CDR1 is MDHEN and CDR2 is SYDVKM in the germline V gene. The CDR3 nucleotides are TGTGCCAGCAGTTGGTTCACTTACCAAGAGACCCAGTACTTC. Protein sequence: CASSWFTYQETQYF. Looking up the rest from reference TRBV28 and TRBJ2-5 gives the full variable domain: DVKVTQSSRYLVKRTGEKVFLECVQDMDHENMFWYRQDPGLGLRLIYFSYDVKMKEKGDIPEGYSVSREKKERFSLILESASTNQTSMYLCASSWFTYQETQYFGPGTRLLVL.

V gene TRBV5-1 combines with J gene TRBJ1-2; D ambiguous. V lost 3 bases, J lost 0 bases, and 9 bases lay in between. Germline V CDR1 and CDR2: SGHRS, YFSETQ. This CDR3 comprises 14 residues. The CDR3 DNA is TGCGCCAGCAGCTCGGACCCATCTAACTATGGCTACACCTTC. Its protein is CASSSDPSNYGYTF. Full variable domain (outside the CDR3, taken from reference TRBV5-1 and TRBJ1-2): KAGVTQTPRYLIKTRGQQVTLSCSPISGHRSVSWYQQTPGQGLQFLFEYFSETQRNKGNFPGRFSGRQFSNSRSEMNVSTLELGDSALYLCASSSDPSNYGYTFGSGTRLTVV.

The V and J genes are TRBV6-1 and TRBJ1-6; D call uncertain. V was trimmed by 4 bases and J by 0 bases, leaving 13 bases between them. The CDR3 sequence is 17 residues long. The germline CDR1 and CDR2 sequences are MNHNS and SASEGT. DNA for the CDR3: TGTGCCAGCAGTGGACCCAGGCAGAGCTCCTATAATTCACCCCTCCACTTT. It encodes CASSGPRQSSYNSPLHF.

V and J are TRBV2 and TRBJ1-2; 9 positions agree with TRBD1. The CDR3 runs 14 residues. V shed 7 bases and J 4 bases; nucleotides not matched to a gene: 7. Germline loops: CDR1 SNHLY, CDR2 FYNNEI. Written as DNA, the CDR3 is TGTGCCAGCATCGGACAGGGGTCAATCTATGGCTACACCTTC. Protein sequence: CASIGQGSIYGYTF.